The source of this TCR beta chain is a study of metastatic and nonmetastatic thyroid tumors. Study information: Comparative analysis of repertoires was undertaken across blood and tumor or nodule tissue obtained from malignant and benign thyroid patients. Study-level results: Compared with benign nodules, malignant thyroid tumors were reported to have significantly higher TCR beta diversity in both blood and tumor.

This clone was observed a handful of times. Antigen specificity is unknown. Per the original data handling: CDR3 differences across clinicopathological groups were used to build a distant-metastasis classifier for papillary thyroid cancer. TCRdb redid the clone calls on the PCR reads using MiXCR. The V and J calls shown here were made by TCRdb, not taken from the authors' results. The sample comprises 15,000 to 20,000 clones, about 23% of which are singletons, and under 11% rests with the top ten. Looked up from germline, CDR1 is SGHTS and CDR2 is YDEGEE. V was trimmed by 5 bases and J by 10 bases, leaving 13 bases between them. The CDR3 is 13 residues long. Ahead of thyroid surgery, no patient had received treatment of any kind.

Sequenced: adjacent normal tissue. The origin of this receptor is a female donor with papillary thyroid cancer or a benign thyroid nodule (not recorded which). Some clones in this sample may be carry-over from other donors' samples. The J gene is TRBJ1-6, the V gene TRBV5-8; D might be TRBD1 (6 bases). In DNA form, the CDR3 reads TGTGCCAGCAGGTTTCAGGGGAGATCACCCCTCCACTTT. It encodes CASRFQGRSPLHF.